Following are 2 T cell receptor beta chains from one sample sequenced in a study of T cells after yellow fever vaccination. TCRdb analysed the 5' RACE reads with MiXCR anew, one entry per CDR3 protein. The table lists 10,000 to 15,000 distinct CDR3 sequences, about 5.8% of them singletons. The sequencing used PBMCs, either bulk or a sorted T-cell subset (CD4+, CD8+, memory, or dextramer-sorted; not recorded which), collected on the day of the yellow fever booster vaccination. Receptors were obtained from a man aged 25 to 40 who received the YFV17D yellow fever vaccine.

This clonotype was counted many times. The J gene is TRBJ2-1, the V gene TRBV5-5; D might be TRBD2 (6 bases). There are 12 residues in the CDR3. Trimming shortened V by 0 bases and J by 12 bases, and 10 bases separated the two germline ends. Germline-derived CDR1 and CDR2 are SGHKS and YYEKEE (reference sequence). The CDR3 nucleotides read TGTGCCAGCAGCTTGGAGGGGAGGAGGCAGTTCTTC. Encoded protein: CASSLEGRRQFF.

Within the sample, this clonotype is medium-sized (0.01 to 0.1%). The V and J genes are TRBV9 and TRBJ2-5; D gene ambiguous. CDR1 is SGDLS and CDR2 is YYNGEE in the germline V gene. The CDR3 sequence is 12 residues long. V lost 4 bases and J 5 bases, leaving 9 bases between the germline ends. The DNA for the CDR3 is TGTGCCAGCAGCCCGTCTTGGGAGACCCAGTACTTC. This encodes CASSPSWETQYF.